Below, 12 T cell receptor beta chains from the same sample are listed, as sequenced in a study of blood T cells in healthy people across ages. Next came a second PCR, run for about 7 to 12 cycles, which used a sample-barcoded 5' primer along with a J-beta primer mix. TCRdb processed the 5' RACE reads anew with MiXCR; each CDR3 protein has one entry. The sample comprises about 900,000 distinct CDR3 sequences, approximately 59% of which are singletons, and 28% rests with the top ten. Sequenced material: blood. The origin of the receptors is a man aged 25-45 years in good health.

V and J are TRBV7-6 and TRBJ2-7, with a possible D match to TRBD1 (6 bases). The length of the CDR3 is 14 residues. V was cut by 3 bases and J by 2 bases, with 11 bases left in between. Looked up from germline, CDR1 is SGHVS and CDR2 is FNYEAQ. This chain's CDR3 is CASSLQGNTYEQYF. DNA for the CDR3: TGTGCCAGCAGCTTGCAGGGGAACACCTACGAGCAGTACTTC.

This clonotype was detected only a few times. The V call is TRBV20-1, the J call TRBJ2-1; 9 bases are a match to TRBD2. CDR1 DFQATT and CDR2 SNEGSKA come from the germline V gene (reference sequence). The CDR3 extends over 16 amino acids. Trimming took 0 bases from V and 10 from J; bases not matched to a gene: 13. CDR3 sequence reads: CSARDLSSGDPVEQFF. CDR3 nucleotide sequence: TGCAGTGCTAGAGATCTCTCTAGCGGGGACCCAGTCGAGCAGTTCTTC.

CDR3 bases: TGCAGTGCTGTGACAGGAACAACTAATGAAAAACTGTTTTTT. Encoded protein: CSAVTGTTNEKLFF. The chain couples TRBV20-1 to TRBJ1-4; D is perhaps TRBD1 (6 bases). V lost 5 bases and J 0 bases, leaving 10 bases between the germline ends. The length of the CDR3 is 14 residues. The germline V gene has CDR1 DFQATT and CDR2 SNEGSKA (reference sequence).

This clonotype came up a few times. The genes are TRBV6-2 or TRBV6-3 and TRBJ1-1, with D hard to call. V was shortened by 8 bases and J by 1 base, with 11 bases between the two germline ends. Germline V CDR1 and CDR2: MNHEY, SVGEGT. The CDR3 spans 13 residues. Here the CDR3 DNA reads TGTGCCAGCTATGGGGTCCCGAACACTGAAGCTTTCTTT. Protein: CASYGVPNTEAFF.

This clonotype was counted a single time. This chain joins TRBV6-5 and TRBJ2-3; no firm D call. The CDR3 has 14 residues. Germline CDR1 MNHEY, CDR2 SVGAGI. The V gene lost 2 bases and the J gene lost 2 bases, with 8 bases spanning the gap. The CDR3 spells CASSYGENTDTQYF. CDR3 DNA: TGTGCCAGCAGTTACGGAGAAAACACAGATACGCAGTATTTT.

The count of this clonotype is one. V is TRBV2 and J is TRBJ2-6, with D uncertain. V lost 4 bases to trimming and J lost 0 bases, with 13 bases between them. Per the germline V gene, CDR1 is SNHLY and CDR2 is FYNNEI. The length of the CDR3 is 17 residues. The CDR3 loop is CASSAEALASGANVLTF. The CDR3 region has the DNA TGTGCCAGCAGTGCAGAGGCCCTGGCCTCTGGGGCCAACGTCCTGACTTTC.

A single count supports this clonotype. V gene TRBV6-6 combines with J gene TRBJ1-4; a weak D match, TRBD1 (6 bases). The CDR3 runs to 13 residues. V lost 2 bases to trimming and J lost 8 bases, with 9 bases between them. CDR1 is MNHNY and CDR2 is SVGAGI in the germline V gene (reference sequence). This chain's CDR3 is CASSYTGWEKLFF. CDR3 nucleotide sequence: TGTGCCAGCAGTTACACAGGGTGGGAAAAACTGTTTTTT.

Worth noting for this clonotype: The germline gene is not matched at one end of the junction; a read error may be the cause. This sequence joins TRBV5-1 and TRBJ2-1; 10 bases match TRBD1. From germline, CDR1 is SGHRS and CDR2 YFSETQ. The CDR3 has 16 residues. The CDR3 here is CTSSLTSATGGYEQFF. For the CDR3, the DNA is TGCACCAGCAGCTTGACTAGCGCGACAGGGGGCTATGAGCAGTTCTTC.

This sequence joins TRBV7-2 and TRBJ1-2; 7 bases agree with TRBD1. Trimming at V came to 3 bases and at J to 0 bases, leaving 4 bases not matched to a gene. Germline V lookup: CDR1 SGHTA, CDR2 FQGNSA. CDR3 length: 15 residues. CDR3 sequence reads: CASSLTGQTNYGYTF. The CDR3 bases are TGTGCCAGCAGCTTGACAGGGCAGACTAACTATGGCTACACCTTC.

The chain uses TRBV7-2 and TRBJ2-3, with D unresolved. The CDR3 length is 16 residues. With 5 bases removed from V and 0 bases from J, the gap between germline ends came to 15 bases. CDR1 and CDR2 from the germline V gene are SGHTA and FQGNSA. Written as DNA, the CDR3 is TGTGCCAGCAGCCGAACTGGCTTATCTAGCACAGATACGCAGTATTTT. The encoded protein is CASSRTGLSSTDTQYF. The full variable domain, rest sourced from reference TRBV7-2 and TRBJ2-3, is GAGVSQSPSNKVTEKGKDVELRCDPISGHTALYWYRQSLGQGLEFLIYFQGNSAPDKSGLPSDRFSAERTGGSVSTLTIQRTQQEDSAVYLCASSRTGLSSTDTQYFGPGTRLTVL.

This clonotype has only one observation. The genes are TRBV4-2 and TRBJ2-3, with 7 bases identical to TRBD2. Germline-derived CDR1 and CDR2 are LGHNA and YNFKEQ. After removal of 4 bases from V and 5 bases from J, the junction contained 9 bases not matched to a gene. The CDR3 length is 15 residues. The CDR3 DNA reads as TGTGCCAGCAGCCGCAAGCGGGGAGGGATAGATACGCAGTATTTT. Translated: CASSRKRGGIDTQYF.

CDR3 coding DNA: TGTGCCAGCAGCCCTACAGGGAACGGGAGAGAGACCCAGTACTTC. This codes for CASSPTGNGRETQYF. This chain joins TRBV7-2 and TRBJ2-5, with D perhaps given as TRBD1 or TRBD2 (6 bases each). The V and J ends lost 5 bases and 4 bases respectively, with 17 bases between them. The CDR3 totals 15 residues. Per the germline V gene, CDR1 is SGHTA and CDR2 is FQGNSA.